This T cell receptor beta chain derives from a study of T cells in Graves' hyperthyroidism and ophthalmopathy. About the study: The initial diagnosis was the point when peripheral blood was collected, ahead of any treatment.

Authors of the study amplified TCR beta CDR3 regions from RNA transcripts. HTBI primers were the set used in a first-round RT-PCR of the TCR CDR3. TCRdb fed the multiplex PCR reads into MiXCR, producing one record per CDR3 protein. This table has 450,000 to 650,000 distinct CDR3 sequences, about a fifth appearing once. This clonotype was recorded a few times. Its antigen is undetermined. A much larger clone is a single base away; this may be a read error. Diagnosis relied on clinical symptoms, serum thyroxine and TRAb, thyroid ultrasound and orbital computed tomography. Regarding the study as a whole: Ophthalmopathy was predicted by the model a median of approximately 6.6 months ahead of onset. In simple terms, a model built on 13 V-J features told ophthalmopathy apart from stable hyperthyroidism.

CDR3 length: 12 residues. Trimming took 5 bases from V and 8 from J; bases not matched to a gene: 5. The sequenced sample consisted of blood. The clonotype comes from a man aged 18 to 29 with Graves' hyperthyroidism. V gene TRBV12-3 or TRBV12-4 combines with J gene TRBJ1-2; 7 bases align to TRBD1. The CDR3 here is CASSDRDGGYTF. CDR3 sequence (DNA): TGTGCCAGCAGTGACAGGGACGGGGGCTACACCTTC.